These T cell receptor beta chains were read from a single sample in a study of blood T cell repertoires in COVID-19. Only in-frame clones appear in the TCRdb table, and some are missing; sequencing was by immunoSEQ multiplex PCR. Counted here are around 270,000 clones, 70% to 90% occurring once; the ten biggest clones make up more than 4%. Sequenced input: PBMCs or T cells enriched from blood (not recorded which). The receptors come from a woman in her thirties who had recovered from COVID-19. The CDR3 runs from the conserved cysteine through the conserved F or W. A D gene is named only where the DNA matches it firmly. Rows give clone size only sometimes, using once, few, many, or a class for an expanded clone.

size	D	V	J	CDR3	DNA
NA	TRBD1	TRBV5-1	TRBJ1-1	CASSSHLIPGGTEAFF	TGCGCCAGCAGCTCCCACTTGATCCCAGGGGGCACTGAAGCTTTCTTT
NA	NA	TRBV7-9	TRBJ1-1	CASSLGFQVPNTEAFF	TGTGCCAGCAGCTTAGGGTTTCAGGTTCCGAACACTGAAGCTTTCTTT
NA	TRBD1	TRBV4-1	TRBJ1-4	CASATGEGPKSEKLFF	TGCGCCAGCGCGACAGGGGAGGGGCCAAAAAGTGAAAAACTGTTTTTT
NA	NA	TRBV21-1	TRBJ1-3	CASSSRDSSGGNTIYF	TGTGCCAGCAGCTCCCGGGACAGTTCGGGTGGAAACACCATATATTTT
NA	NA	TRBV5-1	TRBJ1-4	CASSLPSNEKLFF	TGCGCCAGCAGCTTGCCTAGTAATGAAAAACTGTTTTTT
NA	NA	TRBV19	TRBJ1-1	CASMARARGTEAFF	TGTGCCAGTATGGCGCGGGCGCGGGGCACTGAAGCTTTCTTT
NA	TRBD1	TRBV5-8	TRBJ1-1	CASSRGDRGGQEAFF	TGTGCCAGCAGCCGAGGGGACAGGGGGGGACAGGAAGCTTTCTTT
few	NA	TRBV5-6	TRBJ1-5	CASSLLGRPNQPQHF	TGTGCCAGCAGCTTGTTAGGGAGACCTAATCAGCCCCAGCATTTT
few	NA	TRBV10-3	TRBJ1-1	CAIRGGGFRNTEAFF	TGTGCCATCAGGGGAGGGGGATTCAGAAACACTGAAGCTTTCTTT
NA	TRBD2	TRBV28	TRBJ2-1	CASSRAGTSGSREQFF	TGTGCCAGCAGTCGTGCCGGGACTAGCGGGTCGCGTGAGCAGTTCTTC
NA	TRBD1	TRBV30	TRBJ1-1	CAKRQGARAFF	TGTGCCAAGAGACAGGGGGCTAGAGCTTTCTTT
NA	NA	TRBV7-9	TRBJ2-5	CASSSEETQYF	TGTGCCAGCAGCTCGGAAGAGACCCAGTACTTC
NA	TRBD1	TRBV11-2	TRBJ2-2	CASSSGTGSPRGSGELFF	TGTGCCAGCAGCTCAGGGACAGGGTCCCCCCGAGGGTCCGGGGAGCTGTTTTTT
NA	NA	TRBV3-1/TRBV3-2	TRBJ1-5	CASSQAGISQPQHF	TGTGCCAGCAGCCAAGCGGGGATTAGCCAGCCCCAGCATTTT
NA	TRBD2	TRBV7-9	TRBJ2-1	CASGTSGGVRYNEQFF	TGTGCCAGCGGGACTAGCGGGGGGGTAAGGTACAATGAGCAGTTCTTC
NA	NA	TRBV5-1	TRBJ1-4	CASSLGRGSEKLFF	TGCGCCAGCAGCCTGGGACGGGGTAGCGAAAAACTGTTTTTT
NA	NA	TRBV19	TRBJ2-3	CASSIDRRSTDTQYF	TGTGCCAGTAGTATAGATCGGCGGAGCACAGATACGCAGTATTTT
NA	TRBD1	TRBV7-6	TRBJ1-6	CASSSEGAAGGSPLHF	TGTGCCAGCAGCTCCGAAGGGGCTGCAGGGGGTTCACCCCTCCACTTT
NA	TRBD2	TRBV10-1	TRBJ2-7	CASSDQRGGYEQYF	TGCGCCAGCAGTGATCAGCGGGGGGGCTACGAGCAGTACTTC
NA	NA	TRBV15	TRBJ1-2	CATSDLEGVGYGYTF	TGTGCCACCAGCGATCTAGAGGGAGTCGGCTATGGCTACACCTTC
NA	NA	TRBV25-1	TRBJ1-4	CASRTTGGGHEKLFF	TGTGCCAGCAGGACCACTGGGGGAGGACACGAAAAACTGTTTTTT
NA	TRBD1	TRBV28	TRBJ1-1	CASSQTGEDTEAFF	TGTGCCAGCAGTCAGACAGGGGAGGACACTGAAGCTTTCTTT
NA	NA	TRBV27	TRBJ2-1	CASSLGASTHEQFF	TGTGCCAGCAGTTTAGGGGCTAGTACCCATGAGCAGTTCTTC